This TCR beta chain derives from a study of blood T cell repertoires in COVID-19. About the research overall: Spain, Italy and the United States supplied samples that represented acute and convalescent COVID-19. T cells, B-cell-depleted T cells, or PBMCs supplied cDNA or gDNA.

This CDR3 has 15 residues. The germline V gene has CDR1 SGDLS and CDR2 YYNGEE. V trimming: 4 bases; J trimming: 2 bases; junction bases outside the gene matches: 4. The table came from immunoSEQ multiplex PCR; TCRdb's copy has only in-frame clones and leaves some out. The table records some 130,000 clones, about four fifths of them present only once. The receptor was isolated from a man in his forties or fifties with active or convalescent COVID-19. The chain links TRBV9 to TRBJ1-4, with TRBD1 identical over 8 bases. Sequencing input: peripheral blood. The CDR3 is CASSLRQGTNEKLFF. The CDR3 coding sequence is TGTGCCAGCAGCCTCAGACAGGGGACTAATGAAAAACTGTTTTTT.